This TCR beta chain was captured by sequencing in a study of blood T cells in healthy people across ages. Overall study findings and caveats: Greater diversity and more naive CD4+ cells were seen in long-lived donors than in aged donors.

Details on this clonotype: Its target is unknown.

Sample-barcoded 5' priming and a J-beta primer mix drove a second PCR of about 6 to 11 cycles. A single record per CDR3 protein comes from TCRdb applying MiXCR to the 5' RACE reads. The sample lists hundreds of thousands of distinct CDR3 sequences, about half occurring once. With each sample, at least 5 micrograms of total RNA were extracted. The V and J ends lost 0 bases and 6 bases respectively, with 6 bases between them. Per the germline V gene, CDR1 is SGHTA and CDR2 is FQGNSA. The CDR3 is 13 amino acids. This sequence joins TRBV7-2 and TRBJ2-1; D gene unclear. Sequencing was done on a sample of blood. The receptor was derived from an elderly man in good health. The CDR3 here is CASSLAHSNEQFF. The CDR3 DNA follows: TGTGCCAGCAGCTTAGCGCACAGCAATGAGCAGTTCTTC.